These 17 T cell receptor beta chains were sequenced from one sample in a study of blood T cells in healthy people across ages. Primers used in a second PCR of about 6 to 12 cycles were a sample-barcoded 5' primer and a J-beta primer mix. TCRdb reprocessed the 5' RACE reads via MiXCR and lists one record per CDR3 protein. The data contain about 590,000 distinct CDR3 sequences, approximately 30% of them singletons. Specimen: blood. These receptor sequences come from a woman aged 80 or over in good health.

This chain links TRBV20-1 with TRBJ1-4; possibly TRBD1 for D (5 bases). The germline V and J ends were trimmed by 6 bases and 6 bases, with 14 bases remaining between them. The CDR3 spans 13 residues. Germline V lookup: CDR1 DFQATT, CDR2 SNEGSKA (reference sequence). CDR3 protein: CSAERDGYEKLFF. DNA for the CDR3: TGCAGTGCGGAACGGGACGGATATGAAAAACTGTTTTTT.

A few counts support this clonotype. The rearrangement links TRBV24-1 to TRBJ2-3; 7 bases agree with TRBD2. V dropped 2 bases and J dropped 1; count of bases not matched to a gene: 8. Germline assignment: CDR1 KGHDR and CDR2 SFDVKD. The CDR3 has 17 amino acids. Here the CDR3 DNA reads TGTGCCACCAGTGATTGGACCTCGAGCGGGGGCACAGATACGCAGTATTTT. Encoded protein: CATSDWTSSGGTDTQYF.

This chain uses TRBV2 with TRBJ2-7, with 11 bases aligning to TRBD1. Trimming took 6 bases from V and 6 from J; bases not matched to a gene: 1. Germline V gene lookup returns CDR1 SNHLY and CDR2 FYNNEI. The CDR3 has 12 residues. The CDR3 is CASRGQGGEQYF. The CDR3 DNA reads TGTGCCAGCAGGGGACAGGGGGGCGAGCAGTACTTC.

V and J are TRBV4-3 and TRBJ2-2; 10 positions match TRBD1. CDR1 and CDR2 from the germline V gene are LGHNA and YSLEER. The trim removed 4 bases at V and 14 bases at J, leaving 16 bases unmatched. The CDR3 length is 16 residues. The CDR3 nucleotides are TGCGCCAGCAGCCCAACAATTCCCGGGACAGGGGTGGAACTGTTTTTT. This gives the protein CASSPTIPGTGVELFF.

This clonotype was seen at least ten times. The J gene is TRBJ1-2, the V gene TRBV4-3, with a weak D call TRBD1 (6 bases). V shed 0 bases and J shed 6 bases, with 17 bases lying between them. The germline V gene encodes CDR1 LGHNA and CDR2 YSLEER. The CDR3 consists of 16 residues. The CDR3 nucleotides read TGCGCCAGCAGCCAAGAACCCCTCCGGGGGCCCAATGGCTACACCTTC. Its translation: CASSQEPLRGPNGYTF.

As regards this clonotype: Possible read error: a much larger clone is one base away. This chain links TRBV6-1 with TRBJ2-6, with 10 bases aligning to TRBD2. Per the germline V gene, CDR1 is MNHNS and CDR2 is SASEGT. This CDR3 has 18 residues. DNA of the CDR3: TGTGCCAGCACTGCCCTAGCGGGGGCTCCCTCTGGGACCAACGTCCTGACTTTC. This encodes CASTALAGAPSGTNVLTF.

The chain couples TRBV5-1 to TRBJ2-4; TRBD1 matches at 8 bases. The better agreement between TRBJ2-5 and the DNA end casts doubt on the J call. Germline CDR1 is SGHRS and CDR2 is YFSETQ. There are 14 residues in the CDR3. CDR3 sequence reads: CASSFQGALETQYF. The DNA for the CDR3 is TGCGCCAGCAGCTTTCAGGGGGCTTTAGAGACCCAGTACTTC.

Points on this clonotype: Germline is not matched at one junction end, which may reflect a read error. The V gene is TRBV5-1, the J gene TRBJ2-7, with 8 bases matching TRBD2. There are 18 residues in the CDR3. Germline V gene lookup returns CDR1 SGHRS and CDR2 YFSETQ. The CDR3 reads CASSGGLSGGKSSSEQYF. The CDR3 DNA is TGCGCCAGCAGCGGGGGACTAAGCGGGGGAAAATCCTCCTCCGAGCAGTACTTC.

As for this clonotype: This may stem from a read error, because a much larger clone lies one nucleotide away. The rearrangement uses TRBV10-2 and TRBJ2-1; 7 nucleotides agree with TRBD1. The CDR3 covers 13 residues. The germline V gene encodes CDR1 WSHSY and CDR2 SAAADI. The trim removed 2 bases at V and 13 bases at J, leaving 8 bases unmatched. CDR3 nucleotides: TGCGCCAGCAGTGAGAGGGGGCGAGAGACCCAGTTCTTC. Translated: CASSERGRETQFF.

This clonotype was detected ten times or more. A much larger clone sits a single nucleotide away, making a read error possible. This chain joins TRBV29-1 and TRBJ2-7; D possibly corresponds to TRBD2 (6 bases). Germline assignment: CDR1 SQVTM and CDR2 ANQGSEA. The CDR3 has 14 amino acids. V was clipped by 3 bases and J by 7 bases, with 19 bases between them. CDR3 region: CSVENSGDYNEQYF. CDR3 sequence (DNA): TGCAGCGTTGAGAATAGCGGAGATTACAATGAGCAGTACTTC.

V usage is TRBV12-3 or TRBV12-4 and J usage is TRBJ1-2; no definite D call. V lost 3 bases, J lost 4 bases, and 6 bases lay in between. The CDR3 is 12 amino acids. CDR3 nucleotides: TGTGCCAGCAGTTTCCAGGTCTATGGCTACACCTTC. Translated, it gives CASSFQVYGYTF.

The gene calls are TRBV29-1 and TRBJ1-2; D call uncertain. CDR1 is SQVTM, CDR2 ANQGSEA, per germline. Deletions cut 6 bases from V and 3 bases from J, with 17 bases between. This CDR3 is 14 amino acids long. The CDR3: CSVVVGSRDYGYTF. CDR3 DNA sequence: TGCAGCGTGGTGGTTGGCAGTCGGGACTATGGCTACACCTTC.

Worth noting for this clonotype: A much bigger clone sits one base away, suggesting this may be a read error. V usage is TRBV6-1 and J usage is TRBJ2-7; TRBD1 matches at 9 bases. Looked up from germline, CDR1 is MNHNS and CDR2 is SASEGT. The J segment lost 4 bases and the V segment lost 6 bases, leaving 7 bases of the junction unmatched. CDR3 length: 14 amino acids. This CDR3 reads CASRVGTGWYEQYF. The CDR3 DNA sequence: TGTGCCAGCAGGGTCGGGACAGGGTGGTACGAGCAGTACTTC.

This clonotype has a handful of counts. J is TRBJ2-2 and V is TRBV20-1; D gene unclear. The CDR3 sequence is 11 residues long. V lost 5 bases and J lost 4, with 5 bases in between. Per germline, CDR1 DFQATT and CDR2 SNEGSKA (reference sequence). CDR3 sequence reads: CSAQTTGELFF. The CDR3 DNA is TGCAGTGCTCAGACCACCGGGGAGCTGTTTTTT.

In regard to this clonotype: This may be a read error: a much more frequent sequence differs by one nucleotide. As DNA, the CDR3 is TGTGCCAGCAGTTTAAATCCCCGGACAATCTCCTATAATTCACCCCCCCACTTT. This encodes CASSLNPRTISYNSPPHF. The chain is built from TRBV27 and TRBJ1-6, with a possible D match to TRBD1 (5 bases). The germline CDR1 and CDR2 sequences are MNHEY and SMNVEV (reference sequence). CDR3 size: 18 residues.

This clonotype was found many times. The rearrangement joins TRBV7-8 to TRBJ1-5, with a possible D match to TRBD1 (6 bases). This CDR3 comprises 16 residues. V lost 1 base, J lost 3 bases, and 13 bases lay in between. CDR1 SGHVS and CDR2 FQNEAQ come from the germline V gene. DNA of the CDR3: TGTGCCAGCAGCTTAGAGGTGTCAGGGGTCAATCAGCCCCAGCATTTT. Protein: CASSLEVSGVNQPQHF. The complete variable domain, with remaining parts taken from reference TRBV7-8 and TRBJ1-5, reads GAGVSQSPRYKVAKRGQDVALRCDPISGHVSLFWYQQALGQGPEFLTYFQNEAQLDKSGLPSDRFFAERPEGSVSTLKIQRTQQEDSAVYLCASSLEVSGVNQPQHFGDGTRLSIL.

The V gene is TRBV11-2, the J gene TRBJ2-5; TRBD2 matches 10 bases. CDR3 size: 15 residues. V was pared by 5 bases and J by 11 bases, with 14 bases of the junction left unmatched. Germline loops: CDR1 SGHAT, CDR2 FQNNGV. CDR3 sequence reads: CASSRSGGYHNEQYF. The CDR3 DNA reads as TGTGCCAGCAGCCGTAGCGGGGGGTACCACAATGAGCAGTACTTC.